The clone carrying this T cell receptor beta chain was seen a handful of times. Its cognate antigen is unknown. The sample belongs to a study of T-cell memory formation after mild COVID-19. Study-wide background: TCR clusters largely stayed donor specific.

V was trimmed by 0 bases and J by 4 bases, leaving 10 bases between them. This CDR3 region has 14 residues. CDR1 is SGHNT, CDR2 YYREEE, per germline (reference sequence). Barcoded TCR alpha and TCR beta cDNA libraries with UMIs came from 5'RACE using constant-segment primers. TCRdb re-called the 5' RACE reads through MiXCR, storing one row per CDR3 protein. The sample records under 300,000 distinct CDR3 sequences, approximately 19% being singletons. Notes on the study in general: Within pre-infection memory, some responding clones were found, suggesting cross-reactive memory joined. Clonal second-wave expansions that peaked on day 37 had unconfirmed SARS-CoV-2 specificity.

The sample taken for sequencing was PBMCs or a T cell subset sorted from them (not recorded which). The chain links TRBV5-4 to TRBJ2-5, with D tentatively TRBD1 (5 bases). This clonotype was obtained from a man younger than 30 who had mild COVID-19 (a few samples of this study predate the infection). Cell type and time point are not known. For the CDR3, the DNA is TGTGCCAGCAGCTTGGAAGGGGATGGAGAGACCCAGTACTTC. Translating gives CASSLEGDGETQYF.